The 22 T cell receptor beta chains given below trace back to one sample, sequenced in a study of PD-L1 blockade in urothelial cancer. Noted time point: pretreatment peripheral blood. Clones were sequenced by immunoSEQ multiplex PCR, and TCRdb holds only the in-frame ones, with some missing. The table shows more than 75,000 clones, with 84% occurring only once. The input for sequencing was PBMCs, taken around atezolizumab (anti-PD-L1) treatment. The receptors stem from a man aged 55 to 70 with urothelial cancer.

This chain connects TRBV5-1 to TRBJ2-3; the match to TRBD2 covers 12 bases. In germline, CDR1 is SGHRS, CDR2 YFSETQ. This CDR3 region has 17 residues. V was clipped by 4 bases and J by 0 bases; unmatched bases: 6. The CDR3, as DNA: TGCGCCAGCAGCCTCGGGACTAGCGGGTGGAGCACAGATACGCAGTATTTT. It is translated as CASSLGTSGWSTDTQYF.

The chain employs TRBV2 and TRBJ1-3; D call uncertain. Trimming stripped 6 bases from V and 0 bases from J, with 9 bases between. From germline, CDR1 is SNHLY and CDR2 FYNNEI. CDR3 length: 14 residues. The CDR3 coding sequence is TGTGCCAGCAGGACAACCCTCTCTGGAAACACCATATATTTT. Protein product: CASRTTLSGNTIYF.

The chain has TRBV7-3 and TRBJ1-1; 7 bases agree with TRBD1. There are 14 residues in the CDR3. After removal of 5 bases from V and 1 base from J, the junction contained 4 bases not matched to a gene. Germline V gene lookup returns CDR1 SGHTA and CDR2 FQGTGA. The chain's CDR3 is CASSQGQRNTEAFF. The CDR3, as DNA: TGTGCCAGCAGCCAGGGACAGAGGAACACTGAAGCTTTCTTT. Using reference TRBV7-3 and TRBJ1-1 for the parts outside the CDR3, the full variable domain is GAGVSQTPSNKVTEKGKYVELRCDPISGHTALYWYRQSLGQGPEFLIYFQGTGAADDSGLPNDRFFAVRPEGSVSTLKIQRTERGDSAVYLCASSQGQRNTEAFFGQGTRLTVV.

A few counts support this clone. The rearrangement uses TRBV5-6 and TRBJ2-2, with 12 bases matching TRBD2. Germline V gene data show CDR1 as SGHDT and CDR2 as YYEEEE. This CDR3 is built from 18 residues. V was pared by 0 bases and J by 6 bases, with 9 bases of the junction left unmatched. In DNA, the CDR3 is TGTGCCAGCAGCTTGGAAGTAGGGCTAGCGGGAGGGCCCGGGGAGCTGTTTTTT. Encoded protein: CASSLEVGLAGGPGELFF.

The gene calls are TRBV19 and TRBJ2-5, with 15 positions matching TRBD2. V gave up 4 bases and J gave up 6 bases; unmatched junction bases: 6. This CDR3 has 16 residues. The germline gives CDR1 LNHDA, CDR2 SQIVND (reference sequence). CDR3 sequence: CASSTGLAGGGKTQYF. The CDR3 coding sequence is TGTGCCAGTAGTACGGGACTAGCGGGGGGAGGGAAGACCCAGTACTTC.

This sequence joins TRBV5-4 and TRBJ1-1; D remains ambiguous. CDR1 SGHNT and CDR2 YYREEE come from the germline V gene (reference sequence). This CDR3 is built from 14 residues. Trimming left V 4 bases short and J 1 base short, with 11 bases between. The CDR3 DNA reads as TGTGCCAGCAGCGAGCGCTTGGGGAACACTGAAGCTTTCTTT. As protein: CASSERLGNTEAFF.

The chain links TRBV6-5 to TRBJ1-2; TRBD1 agrees at 7 bases. J was trimmed by 4 bases and V by 6 bases; bases with no gene match: 2. The CDR3 has 12 amino acids. The germline gives CDR1 MNHEY, CDR2 SVGAGI. CDR3 DNA sequence: TGTGCCAGCAGACGACAGGGCTATGGCTACACCTTC. Protein sequence: CASRRQGYGYTF.

This sequence joins TRBV28 and TRBJ2-1; 10 nucleotides align to TRBD2. After removal of 6 bases from V and 5 bases from J, the junction contained 7 bases not matched to a gene. Germline values: CDR1 MDHEN, CDR2 SYDVKM. The CDR3 extends over 15 amino acids. The CDR3 is CASSVTAGGDNEQFF. CDR3 nucleotide sequence: TGTGCCAGCAGCGTCACAGCGGGAGGGGACAATGAGCAGTTCTTC.

V gene TRBV19 combines with J gene TRBJ2-7; tentative D call: TRBD1 (5 bases). V was pared by 5 bases and J by 6 bases, with 14 bases between. The CDR3 extends over 13 amino acids. Germline CDR1 and CDR2: LNHDA and SQIVND (reference sequence). CDR3 DNA sequence: TGTGCCAGTAGTCCCCTTGACAGCGCCGAGCAGTACTTC. Its translation: CASSPLDSAEQYF. Drawing the rest from reference TRBV19 and TRBJ2-7, the complete variable domain is DGGITQSPKYLFRKEGQNVTLSCEQNLNHDAMYWYRQDPGQGLRLIYYSQIVNDFQKGDIAEGYSVSREKKESFPLTVTSAQKNPTAFYLCASSPLDSAEQYFGPGTRLTVT.

This sequence joins TRBV29-1 and TRBJ2-1, with 8 positions matching TRBD2. V trimming: 3 bases; J trimming: 0 bases; junction bases outside the gene matches: 10. The CDR3 totals 17 residues. Germline loops: CDR1 SQVTM, CDR2 ANQGSEA. In DNA, the CDR3 is TGCAGCGTTGATGGTCTTTCAAGCGGGAGCTCCTACAATGAGCAGTTCTTC. This sequence encodes CSVDGLSSGSSYNEQFF.

This clone was seen just once. The chain carries TRBV6-1 and TRBJ2-3, with 8 positions matching TRBD2. The CDR3 extends over 12 amino acids. Germline V gene data show CDR1 as MNHNS and CDR2 as SASEGT. After removal of 4 bases from V and 7 bases from J, the junction contained 1 base not matched to a gene. The CDR3 DNA reads as TGTGCCAGCAGTGTAGCGGGGCATACGCAGTATTTT. It specifies CASSVAGHTQYF.

The chain combines TRBV6-5 with TRBJ1-6, with 12 bases lining up with TRBD1. In germline, CDR1 is MNHEY, CDR2 SVGAGI. This CDR3 spans 14 amino acids. Trimming cost V 6 bases and J 10 bases; bases outside gene matches: 4. As DNA, the CDR3 is TGTGCCAGCAGCCGCGGGACAGGGGGCTCACCCCTCCACTTT. Its translation is CASSRGTGGSPLHF.

J is TRBJ2-7 and V is TRBV28; tentative D call: TRBD2 (5 bases). V lost 5 bases and J 0 bases, leaving 17 bases between the germline ends. The CDR3 runs to 16 residues. Germline V gives CDR1 MDHEN, CDR2 SYDVKM. CDR3 sequence: CASSLTGLLSSYEQYF. The DNA of the CDR3 is TGTGCCAGCAGTCTCACCGGACTGCTTAGCTCCTACGAGCAGTACTTC.

The genes are TRBV5-1 and TRBJ1-2; the match to TRBD1 covers 9 bases. The CDR3 totals 14 residues. From germline, CDR1 is SGHRS and CDR2 YFSETQ. J was trimmed by 5 bases and V by 2 bases; bases with no gene match: 4. CDR3 nucleotide sequence: TGCGCCAGCAGCTTTGCGGACAGGGGATATGGCTACACCTTC. Its translation is CASSFADRGYGYTF. Based on the CDR3 plus reference TRBV5-1 and TRBJ1-2, the full variable domain is KAGVTQTPRYLIKTRGQQVTLSCSPISGHRSVSWYQQTPGQGLQFLFEYFSETQRNKGNFPGRFSGRQFSNSRSEMNVSTLELGDSALYLCASSFADRGYGYTFGSGTRLTVV.

CDR3 residues: CASRASALDTQYF. CDR3 DNA sequence: TGTGCCAGCAGGGCTAGCGCCCTAGATACGCAGTATTTT. V gene TRBV6-1 combines with J gene TRBJ2-3, with a weak D call TRBD2 (6 bases). Trimming pared 6 bases from V and 5 bases from J, leaving 12 bases between. Germline V gives CDR1 MNHNS, CDR2 SASEGT. The CDR3 has 13 residues.

The chain has TRBV10-1 and TRBJ2-5; the D gene is possibly TRBD2 (5 bases). This CDR3 has 13 amino acids. Germline V gene sequence: CDR1 WNHNN, CDR2 SYGVQD (reference sequence). The ends were cut back, 6 bases at V and 6 bases at J, with 14 bases in the middle. The CDR3 nucleotides read TGCGCCAGCAGCAGCAGAGAGGGAAAGACCCAGTACTTC. Translated: CASSSREGKTQYF.

This clone came up once. This rearrangement joins TRBV4-3 to TRBJ2-4, with 11 bases fitting TRBD2. The length of the CDR3 is 19 residues. Germline V gene data show CDR1 as LGHNA and CDR2 as YSLEER. V shed 0 bases, J shed 0 bases, and the junction held 7 bases outside the gene matches. The CDR3 region has the DNA TGCGCCAGCAGCCAAGAATCCGGGACTAGCGGTCTAGCCAAAAACATTCAGTACTTC. This encodes CASSQESGTSGLAKNIQYF.

This chain uses TRBV11-2 with TRBJ2-7; the D gene is possibly TRBD1 (6 bases). This CDR3 has 15 amino acids. Germline CDR1 and CDR2: SGHAT and FQNNGV. Trimming stripped 4 bases from V and 2 bases from J, with 15 bases between. Here the CDR3 DNA reads TGTGCCAGCAGCTCGCCGACAGGCCCCCCCTACGAGCAGTACTTC. Residues: CASSSPTGPPYEQYF.

This rearrangement joins TRBV5-6 to TRBJ2-1, with 11 bases lining up with TRBD1. After removal of 4 bases from V and 9 bases from J, the junction contained 6 bases not matched to a gene. The CDR3 is 14 residues long. The germline CDR1 and CDR2 sequences are SGHDT and YYEEEE. Here the CDR3 reads CASSRDRGRGEQFF. CDR3 nucleotide sequence: TGTGCCAGCAGCAGGGACAGGGGGAGGGGTGAGCAGTTCTTC. Together with reference TRBV5-6 and TRBJ2-1, the CDR3 gives the full variable domain: DAGVTQSPTHLIKTRGQQVTLRCSPKSGHDTVSWYQQALGQGPQFIFQYYEEEERQRGNFPDRFSGHQFPNYSSELNVNALLLGDSALYLCASSRDRGRGEQFFGPGTRLTVL.

V is TRBV29-1 and J is TRBJ2-5, with D possibly matching TRBD1 (6 bases). Looked up from germline, CDR1 is SQVTM and CDR2 is ANQGSEA. V lost 6 bases to trimming and J lost 2 bases, with 16 bases between them. This CDR3 has 14 amino acids. CDR3 DNA sequence: TGCAGCGTCTTCATCCGGACAGTACAAGAGACCCAGTACTTC. It specifies CSVFIRTVQETQYF.

The V call is TRBV4-3, the J call TRBJ1-4; D might be TRBD1 (6 bases). Between the trimmed V and J ends, which lost 6 bases and 4 bases, there was a span of 15 bases. Germline V gene lookup returns CDR1 LGHNA and CDR2 YSLEER. The CDR3 covers 15 residues. The CDR3 nucleotides are TGCGCCAGCAGTAGAGGAGGACAGATTAATGAAAAACTGTTTTTT. Protein product: CASSRGGQINEKLFF.

The chain has TRBV19 and TRBJ1-1; 12 nucleotides match TRBD1. CDR1 and CDR2 from the germline V gene are LNHDA and SQIVND (reference sequence). The ends lost 6 bases at V and 2 bases at J; junction bases unmatched: 7. This CDR3 has 16 amino acids. Here the CDR3 DNA reads TGTGCCAGTAGGCTCGGGACAGGGGGCGGCAACACTGAAGCTTTCTTT. This codes for CASRLGTGGGNTEAFF.